This T cell receptor (beta chain) appears in the sequencing data of a study of breast tumors, draining lymph nodes, adjacent tissues. Using its own MiXCR run on the multiplex PCR reads, TCRdb lists one record per CDR3 protein. The sample shows tens of thousands of distinct CDR3 sequences, roughly three fifths of them seen only once. The germline V and J ends were trimmed by 6 bases and 7 bases, with 10 bases remaining between them. This CDR3 has 12 amino acids. The chain combines TRBV12-3 or TRBV12-4 with TRBJ1-3, with D possibly being TRBD1 (5 bases). This clonotype was obtained from a female donor with breast cancer. Some clones in this sample may be carry-over from other donors' samples. Sequenced input: tumor-adjacent breast tissue. CDR3 residues: CASSQGGNTIYF. DNA of the CDR3: TGTGCCAGCAGCCAGGGTGGCAACACCATATATTTT.